One sample yielded the 10 T cell receptor beta chains listed below, sequenced in a study of blood T cell repertoires in COVID-19. Some clones are missing from TCRdb's copy, which holds only in-frame ones; the method was immunoSEQ multiplex PCR. The sample holds 100,000 or so clones, about 83% seen once. Material for sequencing was peripheral blood. These receptors originate from a man aged 40-49 years with active or convalescent COVID-19.

The V and J genes are TRBV2 and TRBJ1-3; the D gene is possibly TRBD1 (5 bases). CDR3 length equals 14 residues. The ends were cut back, 7 bases at V and 5 bases at J, with 15 bases in the middle. CDR1 is SNHLY and CDR2 is FYNNEI in the germline V gene. CDR3 sequence (DNA): TGTGCCAGCACCGCGGGGCAGGGTAGAAACACCATATATTTT. This sequence encodes CASTAGQGRNTIYF.

The chain recombines TRBV2 with TRBJ1-5; 8 nucleotides line up with TRBD1. Germline-derived CDR1 and CDR2 are SNHLY and FYNNEI. V dropped 8 bases and J dropped 4; count of bases not matched to a gene: 4. The length of the CDR3 is 13 residues. The DNA for the CDR3 is TGTGCCAGCTCTACAGGGGGGAATCAGCCCCAGCATTTT. Protein sequence: CASSTGGNQPQHF.

The chain carries TRBV5-1 and TRBJ2-3; D is perhaps TRBD1 (5 bases). The length of the CDR3 is 15 residues. Germline CDR1 SGHRS, CDR2 YFSETQ. V lost 1 base and J lost 5, with 14 bases in between. Written as DNA, the CDR3 is TGCGCCAGCAGCTTGAGGGGTTTCGTAGGAGATACGCAGTATTTT. Translation: CASSLRGFVGDTQYF. Using reference TRBV5-1 and TRBJ2-3 for the parts outside the CDR3, the full variable domain is KAGVTQTPRYLIKTRGQQVTLSCSPISGHRSVSWYQQTPGQGLQFLFEYFSETQRNKGNFPGRFSGRQFSNSRSEMNVSTLELGDSALYLCASSLRGFVGDTQYFGPGTRLTVL.

This clone has a single count. V usage is TRBV19 and J usage is TRBJ2-1, with TRBD1 identical over 8 bases. Trimming removed 5 bases from V and 3 bases from J; junction bases left unmatched: 3. The CDR3 has 14 residues. The germline V gene encodes CDR1 LNHDA and CDR2 SQIVND (reference sequence). For the CDR3, the DNA is TGTGCCAGTAGTCCGGGACAGGTCTACAATGAGCAGTTCTTC. Translating it yields CASSPGQVYNEQFF.

The chain combines TRBV19 with TRBJ2-1; D is perhaps TRBD2 (5 bases). CDR1 and CDR2 from the germline V gene are LNHDA and SQIVND (reference sequence). Deletions cut 7 bases from V and 2 bases from J, with 9 bases between. CDR3 length equals 13 residues. The CDR3 sequence is CASTEGTYNEQFF. The CDR3 coding sequence is TGTGCCAGTACCGAGGGAACCTACAATGAGCAGTTCTTC.

The chain recombines TRBV24-1 with TRBJ1-1; 10 nucleotides agree with TRBD1. J was trimmed by 10 bases and V by 4 bases; bases with no gene match: 8. There are 14 residues in the CDR3. The germline CDR1 and CDR2 sequences are KGHDR and SFDVKD. CDR3 region: CATSDPGQGQGAFF. The CDR3 DNA sequence: TGTGCCACCAGTGACCCGGGACAGGGGCAGGGAGCTTTCTTT.

The V and J genes are TRBV6-5 and TRBJ2-1; 8 bases map to TRBD2. This CDR3 spans 15 amino acids. Germline V gives CDR1 MNHEY, CDR2 SVGAGI. Trimming removed 7 bases from V and 3 bases from J; junction bases left unmatched: 8. CDR3 nucleotide sequence: TGTGCCAGCACCGTTAGCGGGGATATCTACAATGAGCAGTTCTTC. It translates to CASTVSGDIYNEQFF.

The chain combines TRBV2 with TRBJ2-7; 9 positions agree with TRBD2. V gave up 2 bases and J gave up 12 bases; unmatched junction bases: 8. CDR1 is SNHLY and CDR2 is FYNNEI in the germline V gene. The CDR3 is 13 residues long. CDR3 sequence reads: CASSESASGGLYF. Written as DNA, the CDR3 is TGTGCCAGCAGTGAATCCGCGAGCGGGGGGTTGTACTTC.

The rearrangement uses TRBV11-2 and TRBJ1-3; D is possibly TRBD1 (6 bases). Trimming cost V 7 bases and J 5 bases, with 15 bases left between them. Germline CDR1 and CDR2: SGHAT and FQNNGV. There are 14 residues in the CDR3. The CDR3 sequence: CASTSHGDRNTIYF. Here the CDR3 DNA reads TGTGCCAGCACCTCCCACGGGGACAGAAACACCATATATTTT.

This clone came up a few times. V gene TRBV7-9 combines with J gene TRBJ2-5, with TRBD2 identical over 14 bases. The J segment lost 4 bases and the V segment lost 3 bases, leaving 1 base of the junction unmatched. The CDR3 length is 15 residues. CDR1 is SEHNR and CDR2 is FQNEAQ in the germline V gene (reference sequence). This CDR3 reads CASSLTSGGAETQYF. CDR3 coding DNA: TGTGCCAGCAGCTTGACTAGCGGGGGGGCAGAGACCCAGTACTTC.